The rows below give T cell receptor beta chains drawn from one sample of a study of neurological immune-mediated disorders. TCRdb called the 5' RACE reads again in MiXCR, with one record for every CDR3 protein. Of some 60,000 distinct CDR3 sequences in the sample, around 3.8% were seen once. The source material was PBMCs. Every receptor here comes from a woman aged 50 to 65 with multiple sclerosis. The conserved cysteine and the conserved F or W are not part of the CDR3 here. The D gene is left open where the match is weak.

TRBD1	TRBV11-3	TRBJ1-1	ASSRDRVTAF
NA	TRBV5-1	TRBJ2-2	ASSLVIANTGELF
NA	TRBV9	TRBJ2-2	ASSPRLSRRGTGELF
NA	TRBV14	TRBJ2-1	ASSPRRDSQAWGYNEQF
NA	TRBV10-3	TRBJ2-7	AISGSSGPHEQY
TRBD2	TRBV20-1	TRBJ2-1	SARDPTGAGAYNEQF
TRBD1	TRBV10-3	TRBJ1-1	AIQGGGDEEAF
NA	TRBV18	TRBJ2-1	ASSPQRITMMQF
NA	TRBV24-1	TRBJ2-5	ATQGLRQETQY
NA	TRBV10-3	TRBJ1-2	AISESGRGYT
NA	TRBV7-6	TRBJ2-2	ASSSAGTANTGELF
TRBD2	TRBV15	TRBJ2-1	ATSPRTSGREQF
TRBD2	TRBV20-1	TRBJ2-7	SGGLATPPAYEQY
NA	TRBV7-8	TRBJ1-5	ASSQTIGSGSRHSNQPQN
NA	TRBV20-1	TRBJ2-3	SARDWGMLGGTDTQY
NA	TRBV5-5	TRBJ1-5	ASRFAGDPNQPQH
NA	TRBV9	TRBJ1-5	ASGESNQPQN
NA	TRBV6-6	TRBJ2-1	ASSYSKGVDEQF
TRBD2	TRBV12-3/TRBV12-4	TRBJ2-5	ASRWASGETQY
TRBD1	TRBV6-2/TRBV6-3	TRBJ1-5	ASRTGGNQPQN
NA	TRBV5-1	TRBJ2-3	ASSATRDTQY
NA	TRBV28	TRBJ2-2	ASIPNTGELF
NA	TRBV14	TRBJ2-3	ASSAYVDTQY
TRBD2	TRBV5-1	TRBJ2-7	ASSLLAGEAYEQY
NA	TRBV9	TRBJ1-2	ASSGREGYT
NA	TRBV5-1	TRBJ1-4	ASSGAGRRDEKLF
NA	TRBV7-2	TRBJ1-4	ASSLSGTQDEKLF
NA	TRBV20-1	TRBJ1-6	SARRGEGLSPLH
NA	TRBV5-5	TRBJ2-2	ASSLFLDGTGELF
TRBD2	TRBV7-2	TRBJ2-1	ASSDQLAGGWHEQF
NA	TRBV4-3	TRBJ2-3	ASSQDSTGYTDTQY
NA	TRBV11-3	TRBJ1-3	ASSALRDVAGNTIY
TRBD1	TRBV11-3	TRBJ1-2	ASSLDRAGYT
NA	TRBV20-1	TRBJ1-2	SGYPGRVDGYT
NA	TRBV5-1	TRBJ2-1	ASSLYTSYNEQF
NA	TRBV4-3	TRBJ2-1	ASSQDNSDNEQF
NA	TRBV28	TRBJ2-5	ASSLGPYGETQY
TRBD2	TRBV12-3/TRBV12-4	TRBJ2-1	ASIRGLAGARDEQF
NA	TRBV12-3/TRBV12-4	TRBJ2-7	ASSLIGPGEQY
NA	TRBV6-1	TRBJ1-4	ASSALRGPNEKLF
TRBD2	TRBV9	TRBJ2-7	ASSSGLAGGHEQY
NA	TRBV12-3/TRBV12-4	TRBJ1-6	ASSPAGVKGSYNSPLN
TRBD1	TRBV7-9	TRBJ1-5	ASSQTGGVGNQPQN
NA	TRBV4-3	TRBJ1-1	ASSQDIGTATEAF
NA	TRBV12-3/TRBV12-4	TRBJ1-6	ASRGADNSPLN